The clone carrying this TCR beta chain was detected only once. This sample was taken from a study of siplizumab effects on memory and regulatory T cells. This CDR3 spans 16 amino acids. Germline CDR1 SGHTA, CDR2 FQGTGA. Trimming shortened V by 5 bases and J by 0 bases, and 14 bases separated the two germline ends. Produced via immunoSEQ multiplex PCR; TCRdb's table is partial and in-frame only. Of roughly 56,000 clones in the sample, approximately 95% were seen once. This receptor was identified in a human donor in good health. This chain connects TRBV7-3 to TRBJ1-5; a weak D match, TRBD1 (5 bases). Sequencing was performed on CD8+ T cells sorted from blood. The CDR3: CASSPLGPSSNQPQHF. CDR3 sequence (DNA): TGTGCCAGCAGCCCCTTGGGGCCTTCTAGCAATCAGCCCCAGCATTTT. Full variable domain (rest looked up from reference TRBV7-3 and TRBJ1-5): GAGVSQTPSNKVTEKGKYVELRCDPISGHTALYWYRQSLGQGPEFLIYFQGTGAADDSGLPNDRFFAVRPEGSVSTLKIQRTERGDSAVYLCASSPLGPSSNQPQHFGDGTRLSIL.